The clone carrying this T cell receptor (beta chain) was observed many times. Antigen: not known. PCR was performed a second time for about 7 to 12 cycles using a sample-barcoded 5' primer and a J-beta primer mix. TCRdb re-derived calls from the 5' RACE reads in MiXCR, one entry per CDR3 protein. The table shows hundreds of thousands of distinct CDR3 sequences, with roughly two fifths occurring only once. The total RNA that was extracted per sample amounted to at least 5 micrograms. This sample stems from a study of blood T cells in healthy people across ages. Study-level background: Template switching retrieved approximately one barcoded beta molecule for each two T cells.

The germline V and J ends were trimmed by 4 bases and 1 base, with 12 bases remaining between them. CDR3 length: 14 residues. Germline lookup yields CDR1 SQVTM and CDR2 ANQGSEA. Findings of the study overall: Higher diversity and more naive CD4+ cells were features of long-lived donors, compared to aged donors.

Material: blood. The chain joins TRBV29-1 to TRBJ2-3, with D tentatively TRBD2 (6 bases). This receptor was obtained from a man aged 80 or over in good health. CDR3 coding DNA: TGCAGCGTTGCGAGACTAGTGGGCACAGATACGCAGTATTTT. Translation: CSVARLVGTDTQYF.